This is a list of T cell receptor beta chains from one sample in a study of early T cells in non-severe SARS-CoV-2 infection. TCRdb analysed the 5' RACE reads with MiXCR anew, one entry per CDR3 protein. This repertoire shows under 60,000 distinct CDR3 sequences, 7.5% to 9.5% found once; its top ten account for around 4.2%. The material sequenced was whole blood. Every receptor here comes from an adult who was a healthcare worker with PCR-confirmed SARS-CoV-2 infection or an uninfected control (not recorded which). Each CDR3 is given with its conserved first and last residue. The D gene is left open where the match is weak. The size field is filled for only some rows; it gives once, few, many or a size class.

- | TRBJ2-7 | few | TRBV7-6 | TGTGCCAGCAGCTTAAGCGGACCGAACTCCTACGAGCAGTACTTC | CASSLSGPNSYEQYF
- | TRBJ2-7 | - | TRBV11-2 | TGTGCCAGCAGCATTGGGTACGAGCAGTACTTC | CASSIGYEQYF
TRBD2 | TRBJ2-2 | - | TRBV6-6 | TGTGCCAGCAGTTCCCTACTAGCGGCGAACACCGGGGAGCTGTTTTTT | CASSSLLAANTGELFF
- | TRBJ2-3 | few | TRBV29-1 | TGCAGCGTTGCTAACACAGATACGCAGTATTTT | CSVANTDTQYF
- | TRBJ2-7 | few | TRBV29-1 | TGCAGCGTTAATTGGGGTGGCGAGCAGTACTTC | CSVNWGGEQYF
- | TRBJ2-2 | - | TRBV18 | TGTGCCAGCTCCCTGGGACGGACGAACACCGGGGAGCTGTTTTTT | CASSLGRTNTGELFF
- | TRBJ1-2 | many | TRBV27 | TGTGCCAGCAGGGCTAGCGACAGGCTGTATGGCTACACCTTC | CASRASDRLYGYTF
TRBD2 | TRBJ2-1 | many | TRBV6-1 | TGTGCCAGCAGTGAAGCGCTAGCGGGGGGGTACAATGAGCAGTTCTTC | CASSEALAGGYNEQFF
- | TRBJ2-6 | - | TRBV5-1 | TGCGCCAGCAGCTTGGTTTCAGCCAACTCTGGGGCCAACGTCCTGACTTTC | CASSLVSANSGANVLTF
TRBD1 | TRBJ1-6 | many | TRBV20-1 | TGCAGTGCTAGAGATCGGGGACAGAACTCTTATAATTCACCCCTCCACTTT | CSARDRGQNSYNSPLHF
- | TRBJ2-4 | - | TRBV18 | TGTGCCAGCTCACCAATGACGGATAACAAAAACATTCAGTACTTC | CASSPMTDNKNIQYF
TRBD1 | TRBJ1-1 | few | TRBV6-5 | TGTGCCAGCAACGACAGGGTCCGGGTAAAAAACACTGAAGCTTTCTTT | CASNDRVRVKNTEAFF
TRBD2 | TRBJ2-1 | few | TRBV12-3/TRBV12-4 | TGTGCCTCTACATCCCGACTAGCGGGAAACAATGAGCAGTTCTTC | CASTSRLAGNNEQFF
TRBD1 | TRBJ1-3 | few | TRBV20-1 | TGCAGCGGACAGGGGGCTAACTCTGGAAACACCATATATTTT | CSGQGANSGNTIYF
TRBD1 | TRBJ2-7 | few | TRBV29-1 | TGCAGCGTCGTTCCCGGGACAGGGGGCTACGAGCAGTACTTC | CSVVPGTGGYEQYF
TRBD1 | TRBJ1-6 | - | TRBV11-2 | TGTGCCAGCAGCTTGCGGTCGAGGGGGCTTACACCCCTCCACTTT | CASSLRSRGLTPLHF
- | TRBJ2-5 | - | TRBV12-3/TRBV12-4 | TGTGCCAGCAGCAACAAGGGGGAGACCCAGTACTTC | CASSNKGETQYF
TRBD1 | TRBJ2-7 | few | TRBV4-1 | TGCGCCAGCAGCCAAGTAGGGGTTTACAGGGGCTACGAGCAGTACTTC | CASSQVGVYRGYEQYF
TRBD2 | TRBJ2-3 | - | TRBV10-3 | TGTGCCATCAGTGGGCTAGCGGGAGGCACAGATACGCAGTATTTT | CAISGLAGGTDTQYF
- | TRBJ2-1 | few | TRBV7-9 | TGTGCCAGCAGCTTATTGGGTGAGCAGTTCTTC | CASSLLGEQFF
- | TRBJ2-5 | many | TRBV14 | TGTGCCAGCAGCCCCTCTCGAAAGACCCAGTACTTC | CASSPSRKTQYF
- | TRBJ2-1 | - | TRBV13 | TGTGCCAGCAGCTCCCAGGGGATCCTATACAATGAGCAGTTCTTC | CASSSQGILYNEQFF
- | TRBJ1-5 | - | TRBV4-1 | TGCGCCAGCAGCCAAGGACCTTCGGCGGGTGGCAATCAGCCCCAGCATTTT | CASSQGPSAGGNQPQHF
TRBD1 | TRBJ2-7 | few | TRBV20-1 | TGCAGTGCTTCCGGGACAGATTCCTACGAGCAGTACTTC | CSASGTDSYEQYF
- | TRBJ2-7 | many | TRBV5-1 | TGCGCCAGCAGCTTGGATGTCCGCCGGCTCTACTTC | CASSLDVRRLYF
TRBD2 | TRBJ2-1 | many | TRBV7-2 | TGTGCCAGCAGCCGAGGACTAGCGGGGCAGCAGTTCTTC | CASSRGLAGQQFF
TRBD1 | TRBJ1-5 | few | TRBV5-6 | TGTGCCAGCAGCTTGAGACAGGGTAGCAATCAGCCCCAGCATTTT | CASSLRQGSNQPQHF
- | TRBJ2-7 | few | TRBV28 | TGTGCCAGCAGTTCTCCGGGGGTCAAATACGAGCAGTACTTC | CASSSPGVKYEQYF
TRBD2 | TRBJ2-5 | few | TRBV12-5 | TGTGCTAGTGGCCCCGGGGGAGGGGTAAGGGAAGAGACCCAGTACTTC | CASGPGGGVREETQYF
TRBD1 | TRBJ1-1 | many | TRBV18 | TGTGCCAGCTCACCAATCCCTTGGGACAGGGTTTCGACTGAAGCTTTCTTT | CASSPIPWDRVSTEAFF
- | TRBJ2-2 | few | TRBV29-1 | TGCAGCGTGGGTAGCGGAGCCGGGGAGCTGTTTTTT | CSVGSGAGELFF
- | TRBJ2-1 | - | TRBV12-3/TRBV12-4 | TGTGCCAGCAGTTTAACCGCGGCACTAGACAATGAGCAGTTCTTC | CASSLTAALDNEQFF
- | TRBJ2-1 | - | TRBV4-1 | TGCGCCAGCAGCCAAGAACCAGGGGCGGACAATGAGCAGTTCTTC | CASSQEPGADNEQFF
- | TRBJ2-7 | few | TRBV6-2/TRBV6-3 | TGTGCCAGCAGTTACTCGGGCCCGCGAGGCTACGAGCAGTACTTC | CASSYSGPRGYEQYF
TRBD2 | TRBJ2-5 | few | TRBV6-6 | TGTGCCAGCAGTTCCCGGCTTAGCGGGAGGGAGACCCAGTACTTC | CASSSRLSGRETQYF
- | TRBJ2-1 | few | TRBV11-2 | TGTGCCAGCAGCCCATGGACTAATGAATACAATGAGCAGTTCTTC | CASSPWTNEYNEQFF
- | TRBJ2-3 | few | TRBV6-1 | TGTGCCAGCAGAGAACGGGACCAACGCACAGATACGCAGTATTTT | CASRERDQRTDTQYF
TRBD2 | TRBJ2-4 | - | TRBV7-8 | TGTGCCAGCAGCTTAGGATTCGGCGGGAGTGGCATTCAGTACTTC | CASSLGFGGSGIQYF
- | TRBJ1-2 | - | TRBV10-2 | TGCGCCAGCAGTGAGTCCCTGGACAGTTTGTATGGCTACACCTTC | CASSESLDSLYGYTF
TRBD1 | TRBJ2-7 | few | TRBV4-1 | TGCGCCAGCAGCCAAGAAAGGACAGGGCACAACGAGCAGTACTTC | CASSQERTGHNEQYF
TRBD1 | TRBJ2-3 | few | TRBV12-5 | TGTGCTAGTGGTTTGCAGCAGGGACAGGGGGCAGATACGCAGTATTTT | CASGLQQGQGADTQYF
- | TRBJ1-2 | many | TRBV12-3/TRBV12-4 | TGTGCCAGCAGTTTAAGTGGGGTCACTAACTATGGCTACACCTTC | CASSLSGVTNYGYTF
- | TRBJ2-3 | many | TRBV14 | TGTGCCAGCAGCTACGGCGGCGGCGGCGACACAGATACGCAGTATTTT | CASSYGGGGDTDTQYF
TRBD1 | TRBJ2-7 | - | TRBV4-1 | TGCGCCAGCAGCCAAGCCCGGGACAGGGGGCTGAACGAGCAGTACTTC | CASSQARDRGLNEQYF
TRBD1 | TRBJ2-1 | few | TRBV6-6 | TGTGCCAGCAGTTACTTAGGGACAGTTTCCTACAATGAGCAGTTCTTC | CASSYLGTVSYNEQFF
- | TRBJ2-2 | few | TRBV15 | TGTGCCACCAGCAGAGATTTTCCCGGGGAGCTGTTTTTT | CATSRDFPGELFF
TRBD1 | TRBJ2-1 | few | TRBV6-1 | TGTGCCAGCAGTTTATACCGGGACAGGACAATCAATGAGCAGTTCTTC | CASSLYRDRTINEQFF
TRBD1 | TRBJ2-7 | few | TRBV5-1 | TGCGCCAGCAGGTCCGGGACAGGTCCCTACGAGCAGTACTTC | CASRSGTGPYEQYF
- | TRBJ1-2 | many | TRBV20-1 | TGCAGTGCTAGAGAATGGAAGGGGACCTATGGCTACACCTTC | CSAREWKGTYGYTF
TRBD2 | TRBJ2-1 | - | TRBV9 | TGTGCCAGCAGCGTAGTTGGGACTAGCGGGAGGGACAATGAGCAGTTCTTC | CASSVVGTSGRDNEQFF
TRBD1 | TRBJ2-3 | few | TRBV20-1 | TGCAGTGCCCGAGAAGGGACAGTTCTTATGGGAGATACGCAGTATTTT | CSAREGTVLMGDTQYF
- | TRBJ1-6 | - | TRBV10-3 | TGTGCCATCAGTGAGTCGGGACGGAAGGATTCACCCCTCCACTTT | CAISESGRKDSPLHF